This TCR beta chain was captured by sequencing in a study of monozygotic twins with inflammatory bowel disease. Study results and limitations: By inverse Simpson index, TCRbeta diversity was lower in IBD patients than in healthy co-twins. Background noise in patient repertoires may stem from differing immunosuppressive treatments.

Germline values: CDR1 SGHRS, CDR2 YFSETQ. This CDR3 is 15 amino acids long. Turning to this clonotype: Its antigen is as yet unknown.

UMIs containing a 6-nucleotide sample barcode were added via template switching. TCRdb reworked the 5' RACE reads into one entry per CDR3 protein, no DNA. The clone table shows 150,000 or so distinct CDR3 sequences, with the ten largest holding 6.5% to 9%. The sequenced sample consisted of blood. This sequence joins TRBV5-1 and TRBJ2-7; without DNA, the TCRdb call of TRBD2 cannot be checked. The sequence came from a human donor with ulcerative colitis or Crohn's disease, or a healthy co-twin of an affected twin (not recorded which). The CDR3 here is CASSLETSNFYEQYF.